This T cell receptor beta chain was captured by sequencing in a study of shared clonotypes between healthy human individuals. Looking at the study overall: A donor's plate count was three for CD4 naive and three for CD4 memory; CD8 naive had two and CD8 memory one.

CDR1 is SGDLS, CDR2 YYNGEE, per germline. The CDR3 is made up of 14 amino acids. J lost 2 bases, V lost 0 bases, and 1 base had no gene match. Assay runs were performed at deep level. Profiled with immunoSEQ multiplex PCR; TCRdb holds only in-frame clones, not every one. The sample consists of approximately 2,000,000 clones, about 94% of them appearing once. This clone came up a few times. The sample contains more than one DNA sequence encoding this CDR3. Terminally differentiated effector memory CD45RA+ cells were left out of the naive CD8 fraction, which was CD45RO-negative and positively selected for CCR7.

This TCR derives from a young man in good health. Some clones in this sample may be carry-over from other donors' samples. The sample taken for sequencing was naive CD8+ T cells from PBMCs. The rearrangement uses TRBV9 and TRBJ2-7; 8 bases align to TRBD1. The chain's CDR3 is CASSVGTGTYEQYF. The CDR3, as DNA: TGTGCCAGCAGCGTAGGGACAGGGACCTACGAGCAGTACTTC.